These T cell receptor beta chains were read from a single sample in a study of T cell clonotyping in hematopoietic cell transplantation. Clones were sequenced by immunoSEQ multiplex PCR, and TCRdb holds only the in-frame ones, with some missing. Of tens of thousands of clones in the sample, 95% are singletons; the top ten hold approximately 1%. Sequenced material: peripheral blood mononuclear cells. The receptors here all came from a man aged 25-45 years in good health. Some clones in this sample may be carry-over from other donors' samples. Each CDR3 is given without its conserved first and last residue. D genes are given only for firm matches.

TRBD1,TRBV5-1,TRBJ2-7,12,ASSLVVGGVEQY
TRBD1,TRBV25-1,TRBJ1-2,12,ASSLEAGGGGYT
-,TRBV7-3,TRBJ1-2,11,ASSPGTWSGYT
TRBD1,TRBV30,TRBJ1-2,11,AWSVQGEGGYT
-,TRBV7-2,TRBJ2-3,10,ASSYSTDTQY
-,TRBV19,TRBJ2-2,13,ASNLSPLGTGELF
TRBD1,TRBV30,TRBJ1-1,13,AWRTRDREYTEAF
TRBD2,TRBV30,TRBJ2-7,14,AWSSDEIAGVYEQY
TRBD1,TRBV7-8,TRBJ1-1,12,ASSSTGAYTEAF
TRBD2,TRBV7-2,TRBJ2-3,13,ASSLAAGGWDTQY
TRBD1,TRBV5-4,TRBJ2-7,12,ASSAGQADYEQY
TRBD2,TRBV5-4,TRBJ2-3,13,ASIETSGGTDTQY
TRBD2,TRBV6-1,TRBJ2-3,13,ASSEPGLAAYTQY
-,TRBV4-1,TRBJ2-7,14,ASSRPTGRGTYEQY
-,TRBV10-2,TRBJ1-1,13,ASSENVGLNTEAF
-,TRBV19,TRBJ1-2,11,ASSIKMDYGYT
-,TRBV6-5,TRBJ2-2,12,ASRKTGWNGELF
TRBD2,TRBV6-5,TRBJ2-7,12,ASSPGTSGYEQY
-,TRBV7-2,TRBJ2-7,12,ASSPGVLSYEQY
-,TRBV11-3,TRBJ2-4,10,ASSREVNIQY
TRBD2,TRBV25-1,TRBJ2-5,13,ASSGGLAVKETQY
TRBD1,TRBV5-1,TRBJ2-7,15,ASSLAVGTGGGYEQY
TRBD1,TRBV4-1,TRBJ1-2,14,ASSQGGTGRDYGYT
-,TRBV5-6,TRBJ1-1,12,ASSLARSSTEAF